The present T cell receptor (beta chain) was sequenced within a study of shared clonotypes between healthy human individuals. About 100 million PBMCs per unsorted sample were used for genomic DNA. The CDR3 consists of 16 residues. V lost 5 bases, J lost 0 bases, and 9 bases stayed unmatched. Germline lookup yields CDR1 SGHTA and CDR2 FQGNSA. A deep-level run was used for the assay. Genomic DNA from each subset was divided evenly over several immunoSEQ plates. The authors' processing: ImmunoSEQ output lacked quality scores and full-length reads, limiting matched filtering. Assay: immunoSEQ multiplex PCR; the TCRdb copy retains only in-frame clones and omits some. The V and J calls and clone size were taken over from that table, and D and trimming were inferred from the DNA. This sample has 450,000 to 500,000 clones; 70% to 85% occur once, and the top ten carry about 11%.

Sequenced: PBMCs. This clonotype was sampled from a woman in her thirties or forties in good health. Some clones in this sample may be carry-over from other donors' samples. The V and J genes are TRBV7-2 and TRBJ2-7, with 8 bases matching TRBD1. The CDR3 nucleotides are TGTGCCAGCAGCATCAGGACAGGGCTATACTCCTACGAGCAGTACTTC. Translating gives CASSIRTGLYSYEQYF.